The 23 T cell receptor beta chains listed next were all sequenced from one sample in a study of T cell responses to AZD1222 COVID-19 vaccine. The table came from immunoSEQ multiplex PCR; TCRdb's copy has only in-frame clones and leaves some out. The table includes roughly 140,000 clones, 90% detected once. Sequenced material: peripheral blood, taken 28 days after the second AZD1222 dose. The receptors were sampled from an adult who received the AZD1222 COVID-19 vaccine.

This chain joins TRBV16 and TRBJ2-3; D is undetermined. Germline loops: CDR1 KGHSY, CDR2 FQNENV. The CDR3 sequence is 13 residues long. Trimming took 0 bases from V and 2 from J, leaving 3 bases between them. The CDR3 here is CASSQSVTDTQYF. The CDR3 coding sequence is TGTGCCAGCAGCCAATCCGTCACAGATACGCAGTATTTT.

This chain uses TRBV6-5 with TRBJ1-1; a possible D gene is TRBD1 (5 bases). CDR1 and CDR2 from the germline V gene are MNHEY and SVGAGI. The length of the CDR3 is 16 residues. V was trimmed by 2 bases and J by 1 base, leaving 14 bases between them. This chain's CDR3 is CASSYVSGPPNTEAFF. CDR3 DNA sequence: TGTGCCAGCAGTTACGTTTCGGGGCCCCCGAACACTGAAGCTTTCTTT.

This chain links TRBV7-9 with TRBJ2-1; maybe TRBD2 (5 bases). V lost 1 base and J lost 9, with 13 bases in between. The length of the CDR3 is 14 residues. The germline CDR1 and CDR2 sequences are SEHNR and FQNEAQ (reference sequence). The CDR3 nucleotides are TGTGCCAGCAGCTTAGTTTCCTCTGGAGGTGAGCAGTTCTTC. This encodes CASSLVSSGGEQFF.

The chain is built from TRBV19 and TRBJ1-2, with 7 positions matching TRBD1. The trim removed 9 bases at V and 4 bases at J, leaving 11 bases unmatched. Germline values: CDR1 LNHDA, CDR2 SQIVND (reference sequence). The CDR3 extends over 14 amino acids. The CDR3 is CASENRGEAYGYTF. The CDR3 DNA follows: TGTGCCAGCGAGAACAGGGGTGAGGCCTATGGCTACACCTTC. Full variable domain (remainder filled in from reference TRBV19 and TRBJ1-2): DGGITQSPKYLFRKEGQNVTLSCEQNLNHDAMYWYRQDPGQGLRLIYYSQIVNDFQKGDIAEGYSVSREKKESFPLTVTSAQKNPTAFYLCASENRGEAYGYTFGSGTRLTVV.

The V and J genes are TRBV12-2 and TRBJ1-2; TRBD1, as called in the table, went unchecked against the DNA. TRBV12-2 is recorded as a pseudogene. This CDR3 has 17 residues. The CDR3 bases are TGTGCAAGTCGCTTTAGAGACAGGGGGGACACTAACTATGGCTACACCTTC. Protein product: CASRFRDRGDTNYGYTF.

V gene TRBV28 combines with J gene TRBJ1-1; D not certain. CDR1 and CDR2 (germline): MDHEN, SYDVKM. Trimming removed 8 bases from V and 0 bases from J, with 16 bases in between. The CDR3 is 15 residues long. The CDR3 nucleotides are TGTGCCAGCCGTCTCCCTGGGAGGTTGAACACTGAAGCTTTCTTT. It translates to CASRLPGRLNTEAFF.

The chain carries TRBV6-5 and TRBJ2-7; 9 bases line up with TRBD1. This CDR3 is 15 amino acids long. Germline V gene lookup returns CDR1 MNHEY and CDR2 SVGAGI. V lost 2 bases, J lost 7 bases, and 9 bases stayed unmatched. For the CDR3, the DNA is TGTGCCAGCAGTTACACGACAGGGGGGACAGGGGAGCAGTACTTC. Translated: CASSYTTGGTGEQYF.

CDR3 sequence reads: CAWSHDSGTGSYEQYF. CDR3 bases: TGTGCCTGGAGTCACGACTCCGGGACAGGGTCTTACGAGCAGTACTTC. J is TRBJ2-7 and V is TRBV30, with TRBD1 matching over 9 bases. The CDR3 covers 16 residues. Per germline, CDR1 GTSNPN and CDR2 SVGIG (reference sequence). V trimming: 2 bases; J trimming: 4 bases; junction bases outside the gene matches: 12.

The chain has TRBV6-1 and TRBJ2-7; 8 nucleotides align to TRBD1. J gave up 6 bases and V 1 base, and 8 bases lay outside the gene matches. The V gene's germline CDR1 is MNHNS and CDR2 SASEGT. The CDR3 runs to 15 residues. CDR3 in amino acids: CASSEGGAGGGEQYF. The CDR3 DNA sequence: TGTGCCAGCAGTGAAGGGGGGGCAGGGGGCGGCGAGCAGTACTTC.

The chain links TRBV5-8 to TRBJ2-1; 9 bases are shared with TRBD2. CDR1 is SGHTS and CDR2 is YDEGEE in the germline V gene. CDR3 length equals 17 residues. J lost 3 bases, V lost 0 bases, and 7 bases had no gene match. CDR3 DNA sequence: TGTGCCAGCAGCTTGGTATTAGCGGGAGCCGGCTACAATGAGCAGTTCTTC. Translation gives CASSLVLAGAGYNEQFF.

Comments on this clone: The junction shows a germline mismatch at one end, possibly a read error. The chain combines TRBV7-9 with TRBJ1-3; D gene ambiguous. This CDR3 comprises 14 residues. From germline, CDR1 is SEHNR and CDR2 FQNEAQ (reference sequence). The CDR3 reads CALGGPFSGNTIYF. The CDR3 DNA sequence: TGCGCTTTAGGCGGGCCGTTCTCTGGAAACACCATATATTTT.

CDR3 region: CASSDQGFGYTF. CDR3 DNA: TGTGCCAGCAGTGACCAGGGGTTTGGCTACACCTTC. The chain is built from TRBV6-1 and TRBJ1-2, with D tentatively TRBD1 (6 bases). The CDR3 consists of 12 residues. CDR1 is MNHNS, CDR2 SASEGT, per germline. V lost 3 bases to trimming and J lost 7 bases, with 9 bases between them.

This clone was seen a single time. V gene TRBV14 combines with J gene TRBJ2-2; 10 positions agree with TRBD2. The CDR3 is 14 amino acids. Unmatched junction bases numbered 2, after V lost 1 base and J lost 9 bases. Germline values: CDR1 SGHDN, CDR2 FVKESK. The CDR3 protein is CASSQGTSGRELFF. CDR3 DNA sequence: TGTGCCAGCAGCCAAGGGACTAGCGGTCGGGAGCTGTTTTTT.

This clone was seen a few times. The chain couples TRBV7-2 to TRBJ2-1; the D is unclear. The CDR3 covers 16 residues. The V and J ends lost 2 bases and 5 bases respectively, with 16 bases between them. Germline V lookup: CDR1 SGHTA, CDR2 FQGNSA. The chain's CDR3 is CASSLSPGLSHNEQFF. The CDR3 DNA follows: TGTGCCAGCAGCTTAAGTCCTGGGTTGTCGCACAATGAGCAGTTCTTC. The entire variable domain, with the rest obtained from reference TRBV7-2 and TRBJ2-1, is as follows: GAGVSQSPSNKVTEKGKDVELRCDPISGHTALYWYRQSLGQGLEFLIYFQGNSAPDKSGLPSDRFSAERTGGSVSTLTIQRTQQEDSAVYLCASSLSPGLSHNEQFFGPGTRLTVL.

This clone was found a few times. The rearrangement uses TRBV4-1 and TRBJ1-1, with unresolved D. The V gene lost 4 bases and the J gene lost 5 bases, with 14 bases spanning the gap. This CDR3 is built from 14 residues. Germline CDR1 reads MGHRA; CDR2 reads YSYEKL. The CDR3 sequence is CASSPGPGWTEAFF. DNA for the CDR3: TGCGCCAGCAGCCCCGGCCCCGGCTGGACTGAAGCTTTCTTT.

This chain uses TRBV9 with TRBJ2-7, with 10 positions matching TRBD1. Trimming removed 4 bases from V and 1 base from J; junction bases left unmatched: 2. The CDR3 is 14 amino acids. Germline V gene sequence: CDR1 SGDLS, CDR2 YYNGEE. This CDR3 is CASSSGQGSYEQYF. The CDR3 nucleotides read TGTGCCAGCAGCTCGGGACAGGGGTCCTACGAGCAGTACTTC.

The chain carries TRBV11-2 and TRBJ2-3; 8 nucleotides agree with TRBD1. The length of the CDR3 is 14 residues. V was clipped by 4 bases and J by 7 bases; unmatched bases: 7. In germline, CDR1 is SGHAT, CDR2 FQNNGV. The CDR3 DNA is TGTGCCAGCAGCTCATCAGGGGGCCGAAATACGCAGTATTTT. Protein product: CASSSSGGRNTQYF.

This chain uses TRBV7-9 with TRBJ2-2; 7 nucleotides align to TRBD1. The germline CDR1 and CDR2 sequences are SEHNR and FQNEAQ (reference sequence). CDR3 length equals 13 residues. Trimming removed 0 bases from V and 12 bases from J; junction bases left unmatched: 4. The CDR3 DNA follows: TGTGCCAGCAGCTTAGCAAGGGGGCGCCAGCTGTTTTTT. Its protein is CASSLARGRQLFF. The full variable domain, rest sourced from reference TRBV7-9 and TRBJ2-2, is DTGVSQNPRHKITKRGQNVTFRCDPISEHNRLYWYRQTLGQGPEFLTYFQNEAQLEKSRLLSDRFSAERPKGSFSTLEIQRTEQGDSAMYLCASSLARGRQLFFGEGSRLTVL.

This clone is a singleton in its sample. This sequence joins TRBV6-4 and TRBJ2-7; D ambiguous. This CDR3 spans 15 amino acids. V was trimmed by 0 bases and J by 3 bases, leaving 12 bases between them. Germline assignment: CDR1 MRHNA and CDR2 SNTAGT. In DNA, the CDR3 is TGTGCCAGCAGTGACTCGATGGCTGCCATCTACGAGCAGTACTTC. Encoded protein: CASSDSMAAIYEQYF.

This sequence joins TRBV7-9 and TRBJ2-2; 7 nucleotides align to TRBD1. Germline assignment: CDR1 SEHNR and CDR2 FQNEAQ (reference sequence). The length of the CDR3 is 18 residues. V dropped 8 bases and J dropped 5; count of bases not matched to a gene: 20. The CDR3 loop is CASSSSAGGRRRTGELFF. The CDR3 DNA reads as TGTGCCAGCTCGAGTAGTGCAGGGGGAAGGAGACGGACCGGGGAGCTGTTTTTT.

This clone has just a few counts. This chain uses TRBV7-2 with TRBJ1-5; no clear D. The V gene lost 3 bases and the J gene lost 5 bases, with 11 bases spanning the gap. The CDR3 is 14 residues long. Germline V gene sequence: CDR1 SGHTA, CDR2 FQGNSA. Here the CDR3 DNA reads TGTGCCAGCAGCTTGCGGGGTTTAGATCAGCCCCAGCATTTT. The encoded protein is CASSLRGLDQPQHF.

V and J are TRBV27 and TRBJ2-2; TRBD1 matches 8 bases. CDR3 size: 16 residues. CDR1 is MNHEY and CDR2 is SMNVEV in the germline V gene (reference sequence). The junction had 5 bases not matched to a gene; V was cut back by 0 bases and J by 5 bases. This chain's CDR3 is CASSLSDRVWTGELFF. CDR3 in DNA: TGTGCCAGCAGTTTATCGGACAGGGTGTGGACCGGGGAGCTGTTTTTT.

This clone appeared a single time. The J gene is TRBJ1-5, the V gene TRBV19; D is possibly TRBD1 (5 bases). Looked up from germline, CDR1 is LNHDA and CDR2 is SQIVND (reference sequence). CDR3 size: 15 residues. The ends were cut back, 3 bases at V and 0 bases at J, with 9 bases in the middle. The DNA for the CDR3 is TGTGCCAGTAGTATGGGACTTAATAGCAATCAGCCCCAGCATTTT. It is translated as CASSMGLNSNQPQHF.